This T cell receptor beta chain was observed in a study of blood T cell repertoires in COVID-19. Across the whole study: Acute and convalescent COVID-19 specimens originated in the United States, Italy and Spain.

Assay: immunoSEQ multiplex PCR; the TCRdb copy retains only in-frame clones and omits some. This sample carries 95,000 to 150,000 clones, approximately 82% of them seen once, and the ten largest clones take roughly 10%. CDR3 length: 15 amino acids. V lost 6 bases and J lost 0, with 12 bases in between. Germline assignment: CDR1 MNHEY and CDR2 SVGAGI. Input material: peripheral blood. The TCR sequence derives from a man aged 55 to 69 with acute or convalescent COVID-19. The J gene is TRBJ1-5, the V gene TRBV6-5, with a weak D call TRBD1 (6 bases). This CDR3 is CASRRGQYSNQPQHF. CDR3 in DNA: TGTGCCAGCAGACGCGGACAGTATAGCAATCAGCCCCAGCATTTT.